This T cell receptor (beta chain) originates from a study of CD8+ T cells in alopecia areata. The wider study: Affected scalp percentage set treated patients' severity scores.

Germline loops: CDR1 MGHDK, CDR2 SYGVNS. Trimming cost V 1 base and J 5 bases, with 12 bases left between them. The CDR3 has 14 residues. Treatment specified: oral pan-JAK inhibitor, 5-10 mg twice daily. cDNA reverse transcribed from extracted RNA served as the sequencing template. Measured with immunoSEQ multiplex PCR; TCRdb has only the in-frame clones, and not every one. The repertoire includes around 200,000 clones, 64% of them detected once, and 3.5% to 5% sits in the top ten. With respect to this clone: Its antigen is currently unknown.

General study results and limits: Clonality was higher in lesional than normal scalp, especially in alopecia totalis/universalis.

The sample here was CD4+ T cells sorted from blood, taken at week 4, from a patient treated with tofacitinib. The J gene is TRBJ2-7, the V gene TRBV25-1; D may match TRBD1 or TRBD2 (5 bases each). This receptor was taken from a human donor with alopecia areata. CDR3 sequence: CASSEFGTTHEQYF. In DNA form, the CDR3 reads TGTGCCAGCAGTGAATTTGGGACGACTCACGAGCAGTACTTC.